The clone carrying this TCR beta chain has a handful of counts. TCRdb reprocessed the RT-PCR reads via MiXCR and lists one record per CDR3 protein. This sample has more than 450,000 distinct CDR3 sequences, with roughly 10% found just once. The data stem from a study of response to subunit inactivated influenza vaccine. V lost 4 bases and J 0 bases, leaving 12 bases between the germline ends. The CDR3 loop spans 15 amino acids. Per germline, CDR1 DFQATT and CDR2 SNEGSKA (reference sequence). This same sample was also part of a study on T cells expressing NK-cell markers. That work adds: The TCR beta cDNA came from 5'RACE template switching with UMIs. Among the eight sequenced donors, seven tested HCMV-seropositive and one tested seronegative.

The material sequenced was PBMCs from blood, taken on the day of vaccination. The V gene is TRBV20-1, the J gene TRBJ2-2; D is unclear. This clonotype was sampled from a man aged 45-60 years who received an inactivated influenza vaccine. The CDR3 DNA follows: TGCAGTGCTAAGGAATGGGCGGCGAACACCGGGGAGCTGTTTTTT. Translated: CSAKEWAANTGELFF.